This entry describes one TCR beta chain. These data originate in a study of blood T cell repertoires in COVID-19. Only in-frame clones appear in the TCRdb table, and some are missing; sequencing was by immunoSEQ multiplex PCR. The sample gives about 130,000 clones, 87% of which show up once; less than 4.5% is in the top ten. This CDR3 has 14 amino acids. The ends were cut back, 3 bases at V and 8 bases at J, with 13 bases in the middle. Germline V gene sequence: CDR1 MNHEY, CDR2 SVGAGI. Sequenced: peripheral blood. The chain combines TRBV6-5 with TRBJ1-4; D is unclear. The receptor was derived from a woman aged 55-69 years with acute or convalescent COVID-19. CDR3 DNA: TGTGCCAGCAGTTATGATCCATACCGGGAAAAACTGTTTTTT. This sequence encodes CASSYDPYREKLFF.